The next 9 T cell receptor beta chains were all read from a single sample in a study of blood T cell repertoires in COVID-19. Repertoires were generated with immunoSEQ multiplex PCR, while TCRdb's copy carries only in-frame clones and drops some. The data show 200,000 to 250,000 clones, approximately 80% seen once. The sample taken for sequencing was peripheral blood. The receptors were sampled from a young woman with acute or convalescent COVID-19.

The CDR3 reads CASSSPSLAGEQETQYF. The CDR3 DNA sequence: TGTGCCAGCAGCTCCCCTTCACTAGCGGGAGAGCAAGAGACCCAGTACTTC. The J gene is TRBJ2-5, the V gene TRBV7-9; 11 positions match TRBD2. This CDR3 contains 17 residues. The V gene end was trimmed by 4 bases and the J gene end by 2 bases; junction bases not matched to a gene: 9. From germline, CDR1 is SEHNR and CDR2 FQNEAQ (reference sequence).

This clone was counted a single time. This chain links TRBV5-4 with TRBJ2-1; 11 bases line up with TRBD2. Per germline, CDR1 SGHNT and CDR2 YYREEE (reference sequence). The V and J ends lost 4 bases and 4 bases, in that order; junction bases with no gene match: 4. The CDR3 extends over 15 amino acids. CDR3 nucleotides: TGTGCCAGCAGCGGGACTAGCGGCCTATACAATGAGCAGTTCTTC. As protein: CASSGTSGLYNEQFF.

The rearrangement uses TRBV7-2 and TRBJ1-5; 7 positions agree with TRBD1. The V and J ends lost 5 bases and 4 bases, in that order; junction bases with no gene match: 8. The CDR3 covers 15 residues. CDR1 SGHTA and CDR2 FQGNSA come from the germline V gene. CDR3 amino acids: CASSLGQNLNQPQHF. The CDR3 nucleotides read TGTGCCAGCAGCCTGGGACAGAATCTTAATCAGCCCCAGCATTTT.

The chain uses TRBV30 and TRBJ2-2; 7 bases map to TRBD1. The V and J ends lost 3 bases and 5 bases, in that order; junction bases with no gene match: 9. The CDR3 is 15 amino acids. Germline CDR1 reads GTSNPN; CDR2 reads SVGIG (reference sequence). In DNA form, the CDR3 reads TGTGCCTGGAGCCACCTGGGACAGAGAACCGGGGAGCTGTTTTTT. This translates into CAWSHLGQRTGELFF.

The genes are TRBV7-2 and TRBJ2-2; possible D gene TRBD2, 6 bases. Trimming removed 5 bases at V and 6 bases at J, with 19 bases between. CDR1 is SGHTA, CDR2 FQGNSA, per germline. CDR3 length: 16 amino acids. The CDR3 nucleotides read TGTGCCAGCAGCCCAGAAGTAGCGGCTAAAGCCGGGGAGCTGTTTTTT. It yields the protein CASSPEVAAKAGELFF.

Regarding this clone: Other DNA sequences in this sample translate to the same CDR3. V gene TRBV7-2 combines with J gene TRBJ2-5; TRBD1 matches at 9 bases. This CDR3 has 14 amino acids. Germline V CDR1 and CDR2: SGHTA, FQGNSA. The V gene end was trimmed by 6 bases and the J gene end by 4 bases; junction bases not matched to a gene: 6. Here the CDR3 reads CASSPTGGRETQYF. CDR3 bases: TGTGCCAGCAGTCCGACAGGGGGTAGAGAGACCCAGTACTTC.

V gene TRBV29-1 combines with J gene TRBJ2-1; the match to TRBD2 covers 15 bases. The CDR3 consists of 18 residues. Germline CDR1 SQVTM, CDR2 ANQGSEA. V shed 3 bases and J 2 bases; nucleotides not matched to a gene: 8. The CDR3 protein is CSVDRGGLAGGTYNEQFF. The CDR3 DNA is TGCAGCGTTGACCGCGGCGGACTAGCGGGAGGGACCTACAATGAGCAGTTCTTC.

This clone was counted once. The chain employs TRBV5-6 and TRBJ2-7; 8 bases map to TRBD1. This CDR3 region has 15 residues. Looked up from germline, CDR1 is SGHDT and CDR2 is YYEEEE. With 3 bases clipped from V and 2 bases from J, the junction kept 7 bases outside the gene matches. The CDR3 here is CASSSNRGTTYEQYF. CDR3 nucleotides: TGTGCCAGCAGCTCAAACAGGGGGACCACCTACGAGCAGTACTTC.

This chain links TRBV6-2 or TRBV6-3 with TRBJ1-2; D gene uncertain. The V gene's germline CDR1 is MNHEY and CDR2 SVGEGT. The CDR3 has 17 residues. The germline V and J ends were trimmed by 0 bases and 0 bases, with 14 bases remaining between them. CDR3 region: CASSYSLGERPNYGYTF. The CDR3 DNA reads as TGTGCCAGCAGTTACTCGCTTGGGGAGCGTCCTAACTATGGCTACACCTTC.